This T cell receptor (beta chain) was recorded in a study of blood T cell repertoires in COVID-19. Study overall: Specimens from acute and convalescent COVID-19 originated in the United States, Italy and Spain.

Profiling relied on immunoSEQ multiplex PCR, and the TCRdb table lists in-frame clones only, not all of them. The sample consists of 150,000 to 250,000 clones, 84% of them appearing once. V was clipped by 1 base and J by 1 base, with 5 bases between them. This CDR3 spans 14 amino acids. Germline V lookup: CDR1 LGHDT, CDR2 YNNKEL (reference sequence). The receptor's source is a man in his forties or fifties who had recovered from COVID-19. Sequencing input: PBMCs or T cells enriched from blood (not recorded which). This chain joins TRBV3-1 (or the pseudogene TRBV3-2) and TRBJ2-1; D is ambiguous. CDR3 sequence: CASSQVNSYNEQFF. The CDR3 DNA sequence: TGTGCCAGCAGCCAAGTTAATTCCTACAATGAGCAGTTCTTC.